This TCR beta chain was identified in a study of T cells in women clearing cervical HPV infection. Study information: Cases' blood sampling followed lesion detection by median about 150 days (90 to 200).

For this clone: The sequenced fragment ends 3 residues before the CDR3 boundary, so the rest is inferred from the germline J gene.

Germline V gene sequence: CDR1 LNHDA, CDR2 SQIVND (reference sequence). With 5 bases clipped from V and 0 bases from J, the junction kept 9 bases outside the gene matches. This CDR3 has 16 amino acids. MY09/MY11 PCR detected cervical HPV DNA; dot-blot assigned genotypes. Here immunoSEQ multiplex PCR was the method, and the copy in TCRdb shows in-frame clones only, minus some. Recorded here are around 39,000 clones; the top ten clones represent roughly 4%. The rearrangement joins TRBV19 to TRBJ1-2; 7 bases agree with TRBD1. This sequence was found in a woman between 18 and 70 years old with a cervical HPV16 infection that either progressed to CIN3+ or cleared (not recorded which). The sequenced material came from blood buffy coat. CDR3 sequence reads: CASSGPRTGANYGYTF. CDR3 DNA, as far as it was read: TGTGCCAGTAGTGGCCCCCGGACAGGCGCTAACTATGGC. The variable domain in full, with the rest retrieved from reference TRBV19 and TRBJ1-2, is DGGITQSPKYLFRKEGQNVTLSCEQNLNHDAMYWYRQDPGQGLRLIYYSQIVNDFQKGDIAEGYSVSREKKESFPLTVTSAQKNPTAFYLCASSGPRTGANYGYTFGSGTRLTVV.